The 3 T cell receptor beta chains below were found in one sample sequenced in a study of blood T cell repertoires in COVID-19. The protocol was immunoSEQ multiplex PCR, while the TCRdb copy is restricted to in-frame clones and leaves out a portion. The sample includes 200,000 to 250,000 clones, just over 90% of them seen just once. Sequenced material: peripheral blood. These receptors came from a man in his thirties or forties with acute or convalescent COVID-19.

The V call is TRBV19, the J call TRBJ1-5; D ambiguous. CDR1 LNHDA and CDR2 SQIVND come from the germline V gene (reference sequence). This CDR3 has 14 residues. Trimming took off 3 bases at V and 2 bases at J, with 8 bases between the two ends. CDR3 sequence (DNA): TGTGCCAGTAGTATTCGGGATGGCAATCAGCCCCAGCATTTT. The encoded protein is CASSIRDGNQPQHF.

This sequence joins TRBV9 and TRBJ2-5; TRBD2 matches at 10 bases. This CDR3 contains 15 residues. CDR1 and CDR2 (germline): SGDLS, YYNGEE. The trim removed 3 bases at V and 2 bases at J, leaving 4 bases unmatched. The CDR3 region has the DNA TGTGCCAGCAGCGCGACTAGCGGGCTGCAAGAGACCCAGTACTTC. It codes for CASSATSGLQETQYF. The full variable domain, with the rest looked up from reference TRBV9 and TRBJ2-5, is DSGVTQTPKHLITATGQRVTLRCSPRSGDLSVYWYQQSLDQGLQFLIQYYNGEERAKGNILERFSAQQFPDLHSELNLSSLELGDSALYFCASSATSGLQETQYFGPGTRLLVL.

This clone was counted between two and nine times. This sequence joins TRBV2 and TRBJ2-3; 11 bases align to TRBD2. Germline values: CDR1 SNHLY, CDR2 FYNNEI. The CDR3 totals 15 residues. J lost 2 bases, V lost 5 bases, and 3 bases had no gene match. The CDR3 here is CASSSSGRVTDTQYF. CDR3 bases: TGTGCCAGCAGTAGTAGCGGGAGGGTCACAGATACGCAGTATTTT.